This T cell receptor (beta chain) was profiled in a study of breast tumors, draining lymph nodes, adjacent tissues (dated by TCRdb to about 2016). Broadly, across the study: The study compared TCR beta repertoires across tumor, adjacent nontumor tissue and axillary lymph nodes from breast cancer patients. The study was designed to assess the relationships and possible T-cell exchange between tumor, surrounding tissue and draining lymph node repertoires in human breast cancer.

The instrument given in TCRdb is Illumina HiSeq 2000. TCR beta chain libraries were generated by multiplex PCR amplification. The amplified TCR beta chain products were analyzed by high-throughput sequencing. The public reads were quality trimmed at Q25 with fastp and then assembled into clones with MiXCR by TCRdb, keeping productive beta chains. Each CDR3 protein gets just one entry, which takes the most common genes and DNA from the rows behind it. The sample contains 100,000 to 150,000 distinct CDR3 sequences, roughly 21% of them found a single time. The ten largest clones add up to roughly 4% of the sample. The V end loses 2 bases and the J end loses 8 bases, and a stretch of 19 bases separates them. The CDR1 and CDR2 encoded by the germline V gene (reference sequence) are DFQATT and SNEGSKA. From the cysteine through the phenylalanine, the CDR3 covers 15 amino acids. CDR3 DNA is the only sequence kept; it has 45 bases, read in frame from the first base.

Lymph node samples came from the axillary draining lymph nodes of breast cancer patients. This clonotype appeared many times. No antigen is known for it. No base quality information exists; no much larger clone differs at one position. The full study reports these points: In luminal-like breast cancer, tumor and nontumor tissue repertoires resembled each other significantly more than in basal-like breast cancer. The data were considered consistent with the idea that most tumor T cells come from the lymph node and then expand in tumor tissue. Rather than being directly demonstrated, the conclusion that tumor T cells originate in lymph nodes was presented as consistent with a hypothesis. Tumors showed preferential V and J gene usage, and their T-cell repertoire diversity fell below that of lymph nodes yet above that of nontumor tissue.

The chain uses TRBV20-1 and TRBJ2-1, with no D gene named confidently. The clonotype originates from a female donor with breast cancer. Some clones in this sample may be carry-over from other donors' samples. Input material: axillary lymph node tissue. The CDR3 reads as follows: CSARTVVVLDDEQFF. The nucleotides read TGCAGTGCTAGAACAGTGGTAGTATTGGACGATGAGCAGTTCTTC.